These 14 T cell receptor beta chains were all obtained from the same sample, sequenced in a study of CD8 T cells in ankylosing spondylitis. TCRdb called the 5' RACE reads again in MiXCR, with one record for every CDR3 protein. The sample lists under 150,000 distinct CDR3 sequences; about 8% were seen once. The sequenced sample consisted of synovial fluid, either unsorted or a sorted T cell fraction (not recorded which). All receptors come from a male donor with ankylosing spondylitis.

This clonotype was detected a few times. The CDR3 DNA reads as TGTGCCAGCAGCTTAGCGCGGGGCATGAACACTGAAGCTTTCTTT. This gives the protein CASSLARGMNTEAFF. This sequence joins TRBV7-9 and TRBJ1-1, with D possibly being TRBD1 (5 bases). V lost 0 bases and J lost 0, with 8 bases in between. Germline CDR1 reads SEHNR; CDR2 reads FQNEAQ (reference sequence). This CDR3 region has 15 residues. Based on the CDR3 plus reference TRBV7-9 and TRBJ1-1, the full variable domain is DTGVSQNPRHKITKRGQNVTFRCDPISEHNRLYWYRQTLGQGPEFLTYFQNEAQLEKSRLLSDRFSAERPKGSFSTLEIQRTEQGDSAMYLCASSLARGMNTEAFFGQGTRLTVV.

As to this clonotype: This may stem from a read error, because a much larger clone lies one nucleotide away. V is TRBV20-1 and J is TRBJ2-1; weak D call: TRBD2 (6 bases). The CDR3 spans 15 residues. The germline V gene has CDR1 DFQATT and CDR2 SNEGSKA (reference sequence). The CDR3: CTQTGLARVVNEQFF. Here the CDR3 DNA reads TGCACCCAAACGGGTCTAGCGAGGGTCGTCAATGAGCAGTTCTTC.

This clonotype was seen only a few times. The rearrangement uses TRBV20-1 and TRBJ2-7, with 12 bases matching TRBD2. Germline V lookup: CDR1 DFQATT, CDR2 SNEGSKA (reference sequence). This CDR3 is 14 amino acids long. The CDR3 spells CSALAGGKSYEQYF. CDR3 nucleotide sequence: TGCAGCGCCCTAGCGGGAGGGAAATCCTACGAGCAGTACTTC.

This rearrangement joins TRBV5-4 to TRBJ2-5; 13 bases map to TRBD2. This CDR3 has 16 residues. V lost 9 bases and J lost 9; bases outside the gene matches: 17. Germline CDR1 and CDR2: SGHNT and YYREEE (reference sequence). CDR3 in amino acids: CAITPGTSGTLVAQYF. The CDR3, as DNA: TGTGCCATCACCCCTGGGACTAGCGGGACCCTGGTGGCCCAGTACTTC. Variable domain in full (rest from reference TRBV5-4 and TRBJ2-5): ETGVTQSPTHLIKTRGQQVTLRCSSQSGHNTVSWYQQALGQGPQFIFQYYREEENGRGNFPPRFSGLQFPNYSSELNVNALELDDSALYLCAITPGTSGTLVAQYFGPGTRLLVL.

This chain connects TRBV20-1 to TRBJ1-4; D not certain. The V and J ends lost 5 bases and 11 bases respectively, with 15 bases between them. This CDR3 region has 12 residues. The V gene's germline CDR1 is DFQATT and CDR2 SNEGSKA (reference sequence). The DNA for the CDR3 is TGCAGTGCTGGCATCCAAGGATGGAAACTGTTTTTT. It yields the protein CSAGIQGWKLFF.

This clonotype was seen repeatedly, ten times or more. This chain links TRBV6-1 with TRBJ1-5; a weak D match, TRBD1 (5 bases). The germline V gene encodes CDR1 MNHNS and CDR2 SASEGT. This CDR3 contains 13 residues. V lost 8 bases and J 7 bases, leaving 15 bases between the germline ends. CDR3 in amino acids: CASAGTYGQPQHF. The CDR3 DNA reads as TGTGCCAGCGCGGGGACCTATGGACAGCCCCAGCATTTT.

The V and J genes are TRBV4-1 and TRBJ2-6; no firm D call. Germline V gene lookup returns CDR1 MGHRA and CDR2 YSYEKL. The V end was cut by 5 bases, the J end by 0 bases, with 8 bases between. The CDR3 extends over 15 amino acids. CDR3 bases: TGCGCCAGCAGCGGGCTGCGCTCTGGGGCCAACGTCCTGACTTTC. Translated, it gives CASSGLRSGANVLTF.

This clonotype was seen a few times. The CDR3 loop is CASSYGGQGDYEQYF. The CDR3 DNA is TGTGCCAGCAGTTACGGCGGACAGGGCGACTACGAGCAGTACTTC. The rearrangement uses TRBV6-2 or TRBV6-3 and TRBJ2-7; 8 bases align to TRBD1. Germline V lookup: CDR1 MNHEY, CDR2 SVGEGT. The CDR3 runs to 15 residues. Trimming removed 2 bases from V and 3 bases from J; junction bases left unmatched: 6.

J is TRBJ2-1 and V is TRBV3-1, with 10 bases matching TRBD2. In germline, CDR1 is LGHDT, CDR2 YNNKEL (reference sequence). The CDR3 contains 20 residues. The ends lost 5 bases at V and 0 bases at J; junction bases unmatched: 16. The CDR3 DNA is TGTGCCAGCAGCTTACAGCGGGGGGGCCGTCCGTCGAGCTCCTACAATGAGCAGTTCTTC. Translating gives CASSLQRGGRPSSSYNEQFF.

This clonotype was seen at least ten times. The chain has TRBV5-1 and TRBJ1-1, with D possibly TRBD1 on 5 matching bases. Germline-derived CDR1 and CDR2 are SGHRS and YFSETQ. CDR3 length: 14 amino acids. Between the trimmed V and J ends, which lost 4 bases and 8 bases, there was a span of 18 bases. The CDR3 is CASSHAGLSGEAFF. The DNA of the CDR3 is TGCGCCAGCAGCCACGCGGGACTTAGTGGAGAAGCTTTCTTT.

This clonotype was recorded many times. V gene TRBV11-2 combines with J gene TRBJ1-4, with D unclear. Germline CDR1 is SGHAT and CDR2 is FQNNGV. Trimming cost V 3 bases and J 0 bases, with 17 bases left between them. The CDR3 loop spans 18 amino acids. In DNA, the CDR3 is TGTGCCAGCAGCTTTACCCTACCCGAGAGTGCAACTAATGAAAAACTGTTTTTT. As protein: CASSFTLPESATNEKLFF.

This clonotype was observed a few times. The V and J genes are TRBV5-6 and TRBJ2-5; maybe TRBD2 (5 bases). The germline V gene encodes CDR1 SGHDT and CDR2 YYEEEE. The germline V and J ends were trimmed by 0 bases and 7 bases, with 10 bases remaining between them. The CDR3 has 13 amino acids. CDR3 sequence: CASSLDSRGTQYF. DNA of the CDR3: TGTGCCAGCAGCTTGGACTCCCGGGGGACCCAGTACTTC.

This clonotype came up a few times. The gene calls are TRBV28 and TRBJ1-1; D not resolved. CDR3 size: 12 residues. Germline V gene lookup returns CDR1 MDHEN and CDR2 SYDVKM. V lost 7 bases and J 1 base, leaving 7 bases between the germline ends. In nucleotides, the CDR3 is TGTGCCAGCAAGGTCAGGAACACTGAAGCTTTCTTT. Translation gives CASKVRNTEAFF.

This chain connects TRBV10-3 to TRBJ2-5; 9 bases match TRBD2. In germline, CDR1 is ENHRY, CDR2 SYGVKD. J gave up 5 bases and V 3 bases, and 7 bases lay outside the gene matches. The CDR3 has 15 residues. CDR3 amino acids: CAISDRRGGGETQYF. The CDR3 coding sequence is TGTGCCATCAGTGATCGGCGGGGGGGCGGGGAGACCCAGTACTTC.